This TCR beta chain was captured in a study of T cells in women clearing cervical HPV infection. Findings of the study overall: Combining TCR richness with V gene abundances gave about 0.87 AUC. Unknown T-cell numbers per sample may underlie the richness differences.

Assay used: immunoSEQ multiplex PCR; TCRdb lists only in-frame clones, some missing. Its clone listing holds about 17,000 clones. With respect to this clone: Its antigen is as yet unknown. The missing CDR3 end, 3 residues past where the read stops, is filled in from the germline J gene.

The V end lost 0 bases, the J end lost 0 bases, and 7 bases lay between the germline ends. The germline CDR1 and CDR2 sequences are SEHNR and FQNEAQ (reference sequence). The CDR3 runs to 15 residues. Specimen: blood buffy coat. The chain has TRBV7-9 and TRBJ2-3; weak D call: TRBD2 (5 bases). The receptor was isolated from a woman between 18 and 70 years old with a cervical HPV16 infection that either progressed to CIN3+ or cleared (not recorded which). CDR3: CASSLAGGSTDTQYF. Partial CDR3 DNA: TGTGCCAGCAGCTTAGCTGGCGGGAGCACAGATACG.